Below, 29 T cell receptor beta chains from the same sample are listed, as sequenced in a study of T cells after yellow fever vaccination. TCRdb re-analysed the 5' RACE reads in MiXCR, keeping a single row per CDR3 protein. The sample contains around 530,000 distinct CDR3 sequences, roughly a sixth of which appear only once. The specimen comprised PBMCs, sampled 5 days after the first yellow fever vaccination. Receptors originate from a man aged 18 to 30 who received the YFV17D yellow fever vaccine.

At least ten counts were recorded for this clonotype. The gene calls are TRBV5-1 and TRBJ2-1, with a possible D match to TRBD1 (6 bases). CDR3 size: 13 residues. V gave up 2 bases and J gave up 8 bases, with 11 bases separating them. Germline CDR1 is SGHRS and CDR2 is YFSETQ. CDR3 protein: CASSLQGGDEQFF. CDR3 in DNA: TGCGCCAGCAGCTTACAGGGCGGCGATGAGCAGTTCTTC.

This clonotype occurred many times. The chain couples TRBV10-3 to TRBJ1-2; unclear D gene. The length of the CDR3 is 14 residues. The V and J ends lost 4 bases and 1 base respectively, with 10 bases between them. Per germline, CDR1 ENHRY and CDR2 SYGVKD. CDR3 in DNA: TGTGCCATCAGTGTCTCCGCAGATAACTATGGCTACACCTTC. Its protein product is CAISVSADNYGYTF.

The genes are TRBV6-2 or TRBV6-3 and TRBJ2-7; possibly TRBD2 for D (6 bases). Per the germline V gene, CDR1 is MNHEY and CDR2 is SVGEGT. V lost 9 bases and J 0 bases, leaving 12 bases between the germline ends. The CDR3 is 13 amino acids. The CDR3 spells CASFGGTSYEQYF. DNA of the CDR3: TGTGCCAGTTTCGGGGGTACCTCCTACGAGCAGTACTTC.

The J gene is TRBJ2-3, the V gene TRBV4-2; the match to TRBD1 covers 11 bases. V gave up 4 bases and J gave up 4 bases; unmatched junction bases: 4. CDR3 length: 15 residues. Germline V gene sequence: CDR1 LGHNA, CDR2 YNFKEQ. CDR3 loop: CASSPRTGGSDTQYF. The CDR3 DNA reads TGTGCCAGCAGCCCGAGGACAGGGGGCTCAGATACGCAGTATTTT.

This clonotype was picked up a small number of times. V and J are TRBV20-1 and TRBJ2-2, with D maybe TRBD2 (5 bases). The CDR3 consists of 14 residues. Germline-derived CDR1 and CDR2 are DFQATT and SNEGSKA (reference sequence). The ends were cut back, 6 bases at V and 8 bases at J, with 19 bases in the middle. The CDR3 DNA sequence: TGCAGTGCCTCCGGGTCCCGGACTCCGGGGGAGCTGTTTTTT. Its protein product is CSASGSRTPGELFF.

This clonotype was seen many times. The genes are TRBV5-1 and TRBJ2-5; 7 positions agree with TRBD1. V shed 4 bases and J 7 bases; nucleotides not matched to a gene: 19. The CDR3 loop spans 17 amino acids. CDR1 and CDR2 (germline): SGHRS, YFSETQ. The CDR3 nucleotides read TGCGCCAGCAGCCGCGAACGGGACAGTCCCATGGATGGGACCCAGTACTTC. Residues: CASSRERDSPMDGTQYF.

The chain is built from TRBV4-3 and TRBJ2-3; 8 bases are a match to TRBD2. J gave up 8 bases and V 2 bases, and 6 bases lay outside the gene matches. Looked up from germline, CDR1 is LGHNA and CDR2 is YSLEER. This CDR3 contains 14 residues. The CDR3 coding sequence is TGCGCCAGCAGCCAACTAACGGGGGGGGGTACGCAGTATTTT. Translation gives CASSQLTGGGTQYF.

J is TRBJ2-2 and V is TRBV13; TRBD1 matches at 7 bases. This CDR3 is built from 15 residues. Trimming at V came to 4 bases and at J to 8 bases, leaving 10 bases not matched to a gene. The germline V gene encodes CDR1 PRHDT and CDR2 FYEKMQ (reference sequence). CDR3 residues: CASSYAYRGTGELFF. The CDR3 DNA is TGTGCCAGCAGCTACGCCTACAGGGGAACTGGGGAGCTGTTTTTT.

This chain uses TRBV6-2 or TRBV6-3 with TRBJ2-1, with TRBD1 as a possible D gene (6 bases). The CDR3 sequence is 13 residues long. Germline CDR1 MNHEY, CDR2 SVGEGT. V shed 3 bases and J shed 13 bases, with 16 bases lying between them. This chain's CDR3 is CASSYHRVRLQFF. The CDR3 DNA reads TGTGCCAGCAGTTATCACAGGGTACGTCTACAGTTCTTC.

This chain joins TRBV20-1 and TRBJ2-4; the match to TRBD1 covers 7 bases. The CDR3 loop spans 12 amino acids. Losses at the gene ends were 5 bases for V and 8 bases for J; bases not matched to a gene: 6. CDR1 and CDR2 (germline): DFQATT, SNEGSKA (reference sequence). CDR3 nucleotide sequence: TGCAGTGCTCCCAGACAGGGTGACATTCAGTACTTC. This gives the protein CSAPRQGDIQYF.

The chain uses TRBV6-2 or TRBV6-3 and TRBJ1-5; 8 bases agree with TRBD1. The CDR3 sequence is 16 residues long. With 6 bases clipped from V and 3 bases from J, the junction kept 10 bases outside the gene matches. Germline V gene sequence: CDR1 MNHEY, CDR2 SVGEGT. The DNA of the CDR3 is TGTGCCAGCAGGTCCTCGGACAGGGAGATCAATCAGCCCCAGCATTTT. As protein: CASRSSDREINQPQHF.

This clonotype was detected only a few times. The chain is built from TRBV6-2 or TRBV6-3 and TRBJ2-2; 9 nucleotides agree with TRBD1. Germline CDR1 and CDR2: MNHEY and SVGEGT. The CDR3 is made up of 16 amino acids. J lost 7 bases, V lost 5 bases, and 11 bases had no gene match. CDR3 sequence reads: CASSPPGTGLVGELFF. CDR3 DNA sequence: TGTGCCAGCAGTCCCCCCGGGACAGGGTTGGTCGGGGAGCTGTTTTTT.

The rearrangement joins TRBV7-2 to TRBJ2-7, with unresolved D. CDR3 length equals 13 residues. V lost 2 bases, J lost 4 bases, and 9 bases lay in between. The germline V gene has CDR1 SGHTA and CDR2 FQGNSA. CDR3: CASSLRYEYEQYV. The DNA of the CDR3 is TGTGCCAGCAGCTTACGGTACGAGTACGAGCAGTACGTC.

This rearrangement joins TRBV29-1 to TRBJ1-4, with unresolved D. V lost 4 bases, J lost 4 bases, and 10 bases lay in between. The CDR3 runs to 13 residues. The germline V gene encodes CDR1 SQVTM and CDR2 ANQGSEA. The CDR3 is CSVASPLNEKLFF. Here the CDR3 DNA reads TGCAGCGTTGCTTCCCCGCTTAATGAAAAACTGTTTTTT.

Only a few counts were recorded for this clonotype. The chain is built from TRBV20-1 and TRBJ2-7; 8 bases map to TRBD2. The germline gives CDR1 DFQATT, CDR2 SNEGSKA (reference sequence). The CDR3 covers 15 residues. J gave up 3 bases and V 2 bases, and 9 bases lay outside the gene matches. This CDR3 is CSARRGGALFYEQYF. CDR3 in DNA: TGCAGTGCTAGACGGGGGGGGGCTCTTTTCTACGAGCAGTACTTC.

The chain links TRBV6-5 to TRBJ2-5; no definite D call. CDR3 length: 15 amino acids. The V end lost 0 bases, the J end lost 1 base, and 9 bases lay between the germline ends. The germline V gene encodes CDR1 MNHEY and CDR2 SVGAGI. DNA for the CDR3: TGTGCCAGCAGTTACTCCAGACAAACCCAAGAGACCCAGTACTTC. Translating it yields CASSYSRQTQETQYF.

This chain connects TRBV9 to TRBJ2-3; 10 positions agree with TRBD2. Unmatched junction bases numbered 8, after V lost 1 base and J lost 0 bases. Per germline, CDR1 SGDLS and CDR2 YYNGEE. This CDR3 spans 18 amino acids. The CDR3 spells CASSVRSSGGYSTDTQYF. The DNA of the CDR3 is TGTGCCAGCAGCGTAAGGTCTAGCGGGGGATACAGCACAGATACGCAGTATTTT.

V usage is TRBV4-1 and J usage is TRBJ1-2; D is ambiguous. CDR1 and CDR2 (germline): MGHRA, YSYEKL. This CDR3 has 11 residues. The V end was cut by 0 bases, the J end by 13 bases, with 9 bases between. CDR3: CASSQDSRATF. The CDR3 DNA reads TGCGCCAGCAGCCAAGATTCTAGGGCCACCTTC.

This clonotype turned up a few times. The chain has TRBV11-2 and TRBJ2-4; D unresolved. V lost 2 bases and J 0 bases, leaving 11 bases between the germline ends. This CDR3 contains 16 residues. Per germline, CDR1 SGHAT and CDR2 FQNNGV. The CDR3 sequence is CASSLWSGLAKNIQYF. CDR3 DNA: TGTGCCAGCAGCTTATGGTCCGGCTTAGCCAAAAACATTCAGTACTTC.

This chain uses TRBV5-1 with TRBJ2-1, with TRBD2 identical over 10 bases. The germline gives CDR1 SGHRS, CDR2 YFSETQ. V lost 1 base, J lost 10 bases, and 11 bases stayed unmatched. The CDR3 totals 16 residues. The chain's CDR3 is CASSLYISGGEGEQFF. The CDR3 DNA reads TGCGCCAGCAGCTTGTACATCAGCGGGGGGGAAGGAGAGCAGTTCTTC.

The chain carries TRBV7-8 and TRBJ1-2, with TRBD1 matching over 8 bases. Germline trimming cut 5 bases from V and 4 bases from J; bases unmatched to any gene: 6. The germline gives CDR1 SGHVS, CDR2 FQNEAQ. CDR3 size: 14 residues. CDR3 in amino acids: CASSPGGFGYGYTF. CDR3 nucleotide sequence: TGTGCCAGCAGCCCAGGGGGCTTCGGCTATGGCTACACCTTC.

This chain links TRBV5-5 with TRBJ2-2; 7 bases are shared with TRBD1. Germline V CDR1 and CDR2: SGHKS, YYEKEE (reference sequence). J was trimmed by 3 bases and V by 7 bases; bases with no gene match: 6. The CDR3 has 14 amino acids. The CDR3 nucleotides are TGTGCCAGCCAGAGGGACAGATACACCGGGGAGCTGTTTTTT. Its protein is CASQRDRYTGELFF.

The V gene is TRBV5-1, the J gene TRBJ2-1; 9 bases agree with TRBD2. Per germline, CDR1 SGHRS and CDR2 YFSETQ. CDR3 size: 15 residues. J lost 4 bases, V lost 1 base, and 3 bases had no gene match. The CDR3 coding sequence is TGCGCCAGCAGCTTGAAAGCGGGGGGATACAATGAGCAGTTCTTC. It specifies CASSLKAGGYNEQFF.

This clonotype was seen a handful of times. The chain uses TRBV20-1 and TRBJ2-1; 7 bases agree with TRBD2. Germline lookup yields CDR1 DFQATT and CDR2 SNEGSKA (reference sequence). CDR3 length: 17 amino acids. V shed 2 bases and J 7 bases; nucleotides not matched to a gene: 17. CDR3 sequence reads: CSARSILRGGTANEQFF. The CDR3 DNA reads as TGCAGTGCTAGATCCATACTCCGCGGGGGTACCGCGAATGAGCAGTTCTTC.

V usage is TRBV28 and J usage is TRBJ2-5, with 8 bases aligning to TRBD1. The V segment lost 1 base and the J segment 4 bases; nucleotides outside the gene matches: 11. The CDR3 spans 17 residues. CDR1 MDHEN and CDR2 SYDVKM come from the germline V gene. CDR3 DNA sequence: TGTGCCAGCAGTTTATTCCCCGGACAGGGTGGTGGAGAGACCCAGTACTTC. Its translation: CASSLFPGQGGGETQYF.

The chain recombines TRBV20-1 with TRBJ2-6, with TRBD2 matching 8 bases. The CDR3 consists of 15 residues. The trim removed 1 base at V and 4 bases at J, leaving 3 bases unmatched. CDR1 and CDR2 (germline): DFQATT, SNEGSKA (reference sequence). The chain's CDR3 is CSARALAGGANVLTF. CDR3 DNA: TGCAGTGCTAGAGCCCTAGCGGGCGGGGCCAACGTCCTGACTTTC.

The CDR3 nucleotides read TGCGCCAGCAGCCAAGCACCACAGGGGAACTATGGCTACACCTTC. Encoded protein: CASSQAPQGNYGYTF. The chain recombines TRBV4-3 with TRBJ1-2; 7 nucleotides match TRBD1. Germline CDR1 LGHNA, CDR2 YSLEER. The V and J ends lost 1 base and 2 bases, in that order; junction bases with no gene match: 4. The CDR3 extends over 15 amino acids.

This clonotype was observed a handful of times. The CDR3 reads CAISVGGVTDTQYF. The CDR3 bases are TGTGCCATCAGTGTCGGCGGGGTCACAGATACGCAGTATTTT. This chain links TRBV10-3 with TRBJ2-3; tentatively, D is TRBD2 (6 bases). Trimming left V 4 bases short and J 2 bases short, with 10 bases between. This CDR3 is 14 amino acids long. Looked up from germline, CDR1 is ENHRY and CDR2 is SYGVKD.

This clonotype was recorded at least ten times. V is TRBV18 and J is TRBJ2-5; D is possibly TRBD2 (5 bases). V was shortened by 3 bases and J by 0 bases, with 26 bases between the two germline ends. The CDR3 is made up of 20 amino acids. Per germline, CDR1 KGHSH and CDR2 LQKENI. As DNA, the CDR3 is TGTGCCAGCTCACCTCCACCGGGCCGAGGGTTTGTGGGGTACCAAGAGACCCAGTACTTC. Translated: CASSPPPGRGFVGYQETQYF.